Included here is one TCR beta chain sequence, with context. The data were taken from a study of blood T cell repertoires in COVID-19. Across the whole study: Sites across the United States, Italy and Spain contributed samples from acute and convalescent COVID-19. T cells, B-cell-depleted T cells, or PBMCs provided the cDNA or gDNA that served as material.

The CDR3 contains 12 residues. In germline, CDR1 is GTSNPN, CDR2 SVGIG (reference sequence). V dropped 3 bases and J dropped 9; count of bases not matched to a gene: 7. In Seattle, patients joined the study during active infection and were tracked longitudinally. The protocol was immunoSEQ multiplex PCR, while the TCRdb copy is restricted to in-frame clones and leaves out a portion. Of roughly 290,000 clones in the sample, 80% to 85% were seen once. Material for sequencing was peripheral blood. J is TRBJ2-7 and V is TRBV30; TRBD2 matches at 8 bases. This TCR came from a person aged 70 to 85 with COVID-19, enrolled during active disease. The CDR3 spells CAWRGSGGGQYF. For the CDR3, the DNA is TGTGCCTGGAGGGGCAGCGGGGGCGGGCAGTACTTC.